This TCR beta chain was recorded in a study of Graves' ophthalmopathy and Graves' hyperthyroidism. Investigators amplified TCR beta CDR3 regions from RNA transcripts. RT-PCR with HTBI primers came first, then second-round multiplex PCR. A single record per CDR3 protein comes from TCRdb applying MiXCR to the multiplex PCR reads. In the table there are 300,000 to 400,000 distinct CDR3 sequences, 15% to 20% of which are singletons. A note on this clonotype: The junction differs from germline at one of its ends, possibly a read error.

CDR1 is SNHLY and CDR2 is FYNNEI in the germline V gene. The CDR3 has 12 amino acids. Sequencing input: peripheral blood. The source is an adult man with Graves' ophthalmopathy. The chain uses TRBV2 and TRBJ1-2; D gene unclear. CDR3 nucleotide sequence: TGTGCCAGCACTCGAACTGAGTATGGCTACATCTTC. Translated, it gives CASTRTEYGYIF.